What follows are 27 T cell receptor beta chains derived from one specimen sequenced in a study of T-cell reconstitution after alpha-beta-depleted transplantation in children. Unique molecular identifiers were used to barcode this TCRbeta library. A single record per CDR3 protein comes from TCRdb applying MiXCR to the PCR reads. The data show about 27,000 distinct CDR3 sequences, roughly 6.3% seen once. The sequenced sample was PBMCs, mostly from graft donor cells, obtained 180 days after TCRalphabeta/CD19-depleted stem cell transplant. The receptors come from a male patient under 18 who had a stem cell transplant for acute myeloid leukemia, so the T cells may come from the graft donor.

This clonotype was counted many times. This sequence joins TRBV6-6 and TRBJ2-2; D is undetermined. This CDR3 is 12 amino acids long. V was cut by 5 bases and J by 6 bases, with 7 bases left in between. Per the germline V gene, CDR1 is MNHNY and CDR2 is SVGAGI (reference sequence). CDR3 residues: CASSTPPGELFF. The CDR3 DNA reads TGTGCCAGCAGTACCCCCCCCGGGGAGCTGTTTTTT.

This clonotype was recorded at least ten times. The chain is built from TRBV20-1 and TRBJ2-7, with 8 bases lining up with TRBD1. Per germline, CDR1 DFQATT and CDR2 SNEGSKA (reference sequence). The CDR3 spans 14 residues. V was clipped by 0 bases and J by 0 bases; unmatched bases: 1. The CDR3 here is CSARDGQGSYEQYF. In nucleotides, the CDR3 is TGCAGTGCTAGAGATGGACAGGGCTCCTACGAGCAGTACTTC.

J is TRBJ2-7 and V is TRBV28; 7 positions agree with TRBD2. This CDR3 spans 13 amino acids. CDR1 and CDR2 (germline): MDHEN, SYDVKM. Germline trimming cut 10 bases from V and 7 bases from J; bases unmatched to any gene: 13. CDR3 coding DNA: TGTGCCATCAGCCCCTACGGGAGGCCGGAGCAGTACTTC. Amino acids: CAISPYGRPEQYF.

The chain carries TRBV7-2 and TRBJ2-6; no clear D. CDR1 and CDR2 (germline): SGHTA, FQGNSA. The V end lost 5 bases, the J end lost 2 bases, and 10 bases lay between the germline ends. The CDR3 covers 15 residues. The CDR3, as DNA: TGTGCCAGCAGCCGCCTTTTGCCTGGGGCCAACGTCCTGACTTTC. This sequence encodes CASSRLLPGANVLTF.

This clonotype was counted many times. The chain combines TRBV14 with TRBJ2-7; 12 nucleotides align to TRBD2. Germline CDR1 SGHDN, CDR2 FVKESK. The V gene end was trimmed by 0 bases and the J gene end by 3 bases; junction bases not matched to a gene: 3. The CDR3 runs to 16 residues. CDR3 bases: TGTGCCAGCAGCCAAGAGGGACTAGCGGGCCACTACGAGCAGTACTTC. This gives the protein CASSQEGLAGHYEQYF.

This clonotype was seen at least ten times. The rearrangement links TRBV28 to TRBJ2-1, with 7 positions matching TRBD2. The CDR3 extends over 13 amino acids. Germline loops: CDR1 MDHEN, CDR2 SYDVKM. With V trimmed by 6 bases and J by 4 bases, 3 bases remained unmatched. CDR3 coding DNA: TGTGCCAGCAGAGCGGGATCGTACAATGAGCAGTTCTTC. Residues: CASRAGSYNEQFF.

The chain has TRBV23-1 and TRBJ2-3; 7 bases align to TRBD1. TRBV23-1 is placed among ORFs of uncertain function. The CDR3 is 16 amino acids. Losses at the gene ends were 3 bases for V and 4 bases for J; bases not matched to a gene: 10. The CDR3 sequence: CASSHSGTVIPDTQYF. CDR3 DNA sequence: TGCGCCAGCAGTCACTCCGGGACAGTAATCCCAGATACGCAGTATTTT.

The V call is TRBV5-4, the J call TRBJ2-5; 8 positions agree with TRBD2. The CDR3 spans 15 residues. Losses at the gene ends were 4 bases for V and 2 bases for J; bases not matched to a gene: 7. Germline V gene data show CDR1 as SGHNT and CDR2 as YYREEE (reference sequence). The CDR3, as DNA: TGTGCCAGCAGCGGGTCGGGACTAGGACAAGAGACCCAGTACTTC. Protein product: CASSGSGLGQETQYF.

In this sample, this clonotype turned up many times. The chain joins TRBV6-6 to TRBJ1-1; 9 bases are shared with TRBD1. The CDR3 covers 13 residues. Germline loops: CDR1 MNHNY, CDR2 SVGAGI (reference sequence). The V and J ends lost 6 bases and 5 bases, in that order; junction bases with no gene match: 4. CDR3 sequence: CASSRTGETEAFF. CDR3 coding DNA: TGTGCCAGCAGCCGGACAGGGGAAACTGAAGCTTTCTTT.

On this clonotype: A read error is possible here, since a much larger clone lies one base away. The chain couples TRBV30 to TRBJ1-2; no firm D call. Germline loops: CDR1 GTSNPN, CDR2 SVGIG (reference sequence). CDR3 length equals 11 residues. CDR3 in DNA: TGTGCCTGGAGTTCATTCTATGGCTACCCCTTC. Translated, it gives CAWSSFYGYPF.

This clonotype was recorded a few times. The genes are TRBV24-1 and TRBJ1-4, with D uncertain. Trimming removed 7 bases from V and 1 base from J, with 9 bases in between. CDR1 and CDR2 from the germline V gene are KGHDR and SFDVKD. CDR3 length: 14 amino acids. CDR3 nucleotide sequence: TGTGCCACCAGAGGTTCGGGAACTAATGAAAAACTGTTTTTT. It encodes CATRGSGTNEKLFF.

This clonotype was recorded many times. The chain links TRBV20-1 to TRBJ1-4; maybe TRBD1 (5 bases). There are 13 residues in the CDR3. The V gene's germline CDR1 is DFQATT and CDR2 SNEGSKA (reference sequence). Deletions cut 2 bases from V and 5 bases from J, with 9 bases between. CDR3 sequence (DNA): TGCAGTGCTAGACAGGGAGGGAATGAAAAACTGTTTTTT. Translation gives CSARQGGNEKLFF.

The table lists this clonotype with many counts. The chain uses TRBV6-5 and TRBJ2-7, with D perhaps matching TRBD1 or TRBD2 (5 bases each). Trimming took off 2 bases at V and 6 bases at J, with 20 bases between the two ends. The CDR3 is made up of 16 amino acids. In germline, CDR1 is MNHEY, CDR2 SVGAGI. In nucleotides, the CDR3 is TGTGCCAGCAGTTACCCCCGGACTGACGGGGCGGGCGAGCAGTACTTC. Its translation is CASSYPRTDGAGEQYF.

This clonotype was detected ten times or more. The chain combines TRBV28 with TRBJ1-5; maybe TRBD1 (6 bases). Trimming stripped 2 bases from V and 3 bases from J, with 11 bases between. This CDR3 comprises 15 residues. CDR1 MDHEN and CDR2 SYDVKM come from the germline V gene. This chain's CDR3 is CASSLLSGVNQPQHF. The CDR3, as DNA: TGTGCCAGCAGTTTACTCTCAGGGGTCAATCAGCCCCAGCATTTT.

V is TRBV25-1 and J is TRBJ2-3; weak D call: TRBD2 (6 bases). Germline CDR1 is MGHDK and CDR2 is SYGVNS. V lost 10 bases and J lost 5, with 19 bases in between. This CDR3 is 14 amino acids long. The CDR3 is CAIGRGPGEDTQYF. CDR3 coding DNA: TGTGCCATCGGCCGTGGGCCGGGAGAAGATACGCAGTATTTT.

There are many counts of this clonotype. The CDR3: CASSLGSGRVAPLHF. CDR3 bases: TGCGCCAGCAGCCTAGGGTCAGGGAGGGTAGCACCCCTCCACTTT. The rearrangement joins TRBV4-3 to TRBJ1-6, with D possibly being TRBD1 (5 bases). V lost 4 bases and J 11 bases, leaving 18 bases between the germline ends. This CDR3 is built from 15 residues. Germline assignment: CDR1 LGHNA and CDR2 YSLEER.

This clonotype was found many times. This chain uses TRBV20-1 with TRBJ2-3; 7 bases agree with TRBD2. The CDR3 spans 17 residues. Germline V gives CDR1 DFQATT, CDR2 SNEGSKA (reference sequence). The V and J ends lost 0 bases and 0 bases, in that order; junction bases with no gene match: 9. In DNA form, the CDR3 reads TGCAGTGCTAGAGACCCATGGGGGGGGACTAGCACAGATACGCAGTATTTT. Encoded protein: CSARDPWGGTSTDTQYF.

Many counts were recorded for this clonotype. DNA for the CDR3: TGTGCCAGCACAAGACTAGCGGGGTACAATGAGCAGTTCTTC. Translated, it gives CASTRLAGYNEQFF. The rearrangement uses TRBV12-3 or TRBV12-4 and TRBJ2-1; TRBD2 matches 11 bases. Trimming took 7 bases from V and 4 from J; bases not matched to a gene: 3. The CDR3 runs 14 residues.

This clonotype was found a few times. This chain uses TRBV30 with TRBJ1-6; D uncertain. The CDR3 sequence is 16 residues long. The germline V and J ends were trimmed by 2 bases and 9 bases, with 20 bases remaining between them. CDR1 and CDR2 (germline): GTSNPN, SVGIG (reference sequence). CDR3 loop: CAWSLITPDRGSPLHF. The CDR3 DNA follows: TGTGCCTGGAGTTTAATAACCCCGGATCGGGGTTCACCCCTCCACTTT.

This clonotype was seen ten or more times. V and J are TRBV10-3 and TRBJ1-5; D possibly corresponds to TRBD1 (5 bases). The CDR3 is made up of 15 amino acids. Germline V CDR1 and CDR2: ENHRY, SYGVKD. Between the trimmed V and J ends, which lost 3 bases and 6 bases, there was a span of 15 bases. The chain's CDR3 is CAISEGSRDSQPQHF. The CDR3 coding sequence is TGTGCCATCAGTGAAGGCTCCCGAGACAGTCAGCCCCAGCATTTT.

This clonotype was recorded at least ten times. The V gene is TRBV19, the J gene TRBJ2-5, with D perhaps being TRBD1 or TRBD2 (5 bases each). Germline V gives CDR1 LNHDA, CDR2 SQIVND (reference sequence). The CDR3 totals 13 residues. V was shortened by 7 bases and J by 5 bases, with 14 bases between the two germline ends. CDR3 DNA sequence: TGTGCCAGTATGCCCCAGGGACGGGAGACCCAGTACTTC. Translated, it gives CASMPQGRETQYF.

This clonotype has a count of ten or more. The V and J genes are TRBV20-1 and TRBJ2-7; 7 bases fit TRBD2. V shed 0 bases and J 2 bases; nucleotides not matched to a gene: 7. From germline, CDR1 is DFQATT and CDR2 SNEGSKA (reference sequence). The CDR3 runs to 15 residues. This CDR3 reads CSARDPSGKAYEQYF. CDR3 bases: TGCAGTGCTAGAGACCCTAGCGGTAAGGCCTACGAGCAGTACTTC.

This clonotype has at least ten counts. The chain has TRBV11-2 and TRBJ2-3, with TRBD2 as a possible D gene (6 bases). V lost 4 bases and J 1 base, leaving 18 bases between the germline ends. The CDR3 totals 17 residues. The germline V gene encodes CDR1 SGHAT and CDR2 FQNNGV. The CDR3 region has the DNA TGTGCCAGCAGCTCGGGGGTGCTAGCGTCCGGCACAGATACGCAGTATTTT. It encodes CASSSGVLASGTDTQYF.

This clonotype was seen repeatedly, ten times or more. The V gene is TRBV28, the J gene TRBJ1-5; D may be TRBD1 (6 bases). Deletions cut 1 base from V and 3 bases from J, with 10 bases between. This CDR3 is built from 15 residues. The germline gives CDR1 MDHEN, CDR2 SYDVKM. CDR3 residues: CASSLSGAYNQPQHF. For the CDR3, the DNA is TGTGCCAGCAGTTTATCAGGGGCGTACAATCAGCCCCAGCATTTT.

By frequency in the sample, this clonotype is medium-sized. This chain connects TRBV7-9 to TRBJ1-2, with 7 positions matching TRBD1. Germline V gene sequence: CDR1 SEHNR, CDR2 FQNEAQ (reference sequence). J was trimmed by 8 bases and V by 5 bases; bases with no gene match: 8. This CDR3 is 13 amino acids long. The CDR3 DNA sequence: TGTGCCAGCAGCAATTGGAGGGGGCTCGGCTACACCTTC. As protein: CASSNWRGLGYTF.

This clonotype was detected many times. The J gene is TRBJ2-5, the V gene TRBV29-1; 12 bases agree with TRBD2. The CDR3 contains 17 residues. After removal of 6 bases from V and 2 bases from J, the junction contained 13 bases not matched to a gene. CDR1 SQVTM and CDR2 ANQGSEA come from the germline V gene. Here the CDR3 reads CSVLAGGPASYQETQYF. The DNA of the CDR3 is TGCAGCGTGCTAGCGGGAGGGCCTGCGTCGTATCAAGAGACCCAGTACTTC.

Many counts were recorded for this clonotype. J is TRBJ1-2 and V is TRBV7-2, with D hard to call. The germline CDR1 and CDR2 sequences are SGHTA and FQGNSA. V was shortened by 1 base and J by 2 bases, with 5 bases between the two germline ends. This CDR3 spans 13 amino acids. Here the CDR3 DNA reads TGTGCCAGCAGCTTAGACGGAAACTATGGCTACACCTTC. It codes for CASSLDGNYGYTF. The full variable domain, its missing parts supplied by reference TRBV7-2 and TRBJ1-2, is GAGVSQSPSNKVTEKGKDVELRCDPISGHTALYWYRQSLGQGLEFLIYFQGNSAPDKSGLPSDRFSAERTGGSVSTLTIQRTQQEDSAVYLCASSLDGNYGYTFGSGTRLTVV.